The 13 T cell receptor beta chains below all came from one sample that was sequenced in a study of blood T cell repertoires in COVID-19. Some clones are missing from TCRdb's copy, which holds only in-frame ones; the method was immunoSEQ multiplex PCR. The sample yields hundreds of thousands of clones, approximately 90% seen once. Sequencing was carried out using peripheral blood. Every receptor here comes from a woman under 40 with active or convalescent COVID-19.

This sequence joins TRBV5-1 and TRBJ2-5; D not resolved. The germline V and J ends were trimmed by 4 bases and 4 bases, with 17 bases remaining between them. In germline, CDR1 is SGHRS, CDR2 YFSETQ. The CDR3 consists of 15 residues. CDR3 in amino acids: CASSPFGLLGETQYF. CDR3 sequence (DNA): TGCGCCAGCAGCCCGTTCGGCCTCCTAGGAGAGACCCAGTACTTC.

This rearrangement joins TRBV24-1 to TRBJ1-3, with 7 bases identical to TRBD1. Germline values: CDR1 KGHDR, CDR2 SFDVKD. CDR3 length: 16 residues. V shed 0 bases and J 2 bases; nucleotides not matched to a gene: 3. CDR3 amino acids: CATSDLDDRAGNTIYF. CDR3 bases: TGTGCCACCAGTGATTTGGACGACAGGGCTGGAAACACCATATATTTT.

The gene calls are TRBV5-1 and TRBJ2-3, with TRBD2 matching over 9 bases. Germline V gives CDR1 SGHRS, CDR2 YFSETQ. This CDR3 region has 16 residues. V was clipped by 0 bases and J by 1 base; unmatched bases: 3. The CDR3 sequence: CASSLAPSGGTDTQYF. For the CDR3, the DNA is TGCGCCAGCAGCTTGGCGCCTAGCGGGGGCACAGATACGCAGTATTTT.

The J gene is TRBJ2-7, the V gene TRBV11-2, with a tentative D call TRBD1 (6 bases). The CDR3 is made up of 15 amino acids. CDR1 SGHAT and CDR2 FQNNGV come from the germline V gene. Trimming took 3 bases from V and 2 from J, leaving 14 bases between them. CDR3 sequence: CASSFGQQSPYEQYF. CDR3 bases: TGTGCCAGCAGCTTCGGACAGCAAAGCCCCTACGAGCAGTACTTC.

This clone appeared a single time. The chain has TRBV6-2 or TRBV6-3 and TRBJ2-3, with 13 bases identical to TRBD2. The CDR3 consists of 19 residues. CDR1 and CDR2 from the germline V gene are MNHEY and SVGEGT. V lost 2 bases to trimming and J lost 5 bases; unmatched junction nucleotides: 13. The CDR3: CASSYPLGTSGRAKDTQYF. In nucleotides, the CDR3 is TGTGCCAGCAGTTACCCCCTGGGAACTAGCGGGAGGGCCAAAGATACGCAGTATTTT.

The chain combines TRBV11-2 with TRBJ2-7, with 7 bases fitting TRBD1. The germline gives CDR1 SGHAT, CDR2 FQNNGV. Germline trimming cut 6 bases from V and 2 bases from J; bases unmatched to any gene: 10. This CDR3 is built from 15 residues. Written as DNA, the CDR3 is TGTGCCAGCAGACTAGACAGGGCCTCCCCCTACGAGCAGTACTTC. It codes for CASRLDRASPYEQYF.

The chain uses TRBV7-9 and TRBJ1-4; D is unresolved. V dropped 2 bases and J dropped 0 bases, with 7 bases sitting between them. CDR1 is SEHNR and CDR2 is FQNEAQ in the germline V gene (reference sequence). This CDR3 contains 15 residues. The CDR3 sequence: CASSLRETTNEKLFF. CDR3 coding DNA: TGTGCCAGCAGCTTAAGGGAGACAACTAATGAAAAACTGTTTTTT. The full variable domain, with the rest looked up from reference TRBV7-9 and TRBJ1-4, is DTGVSQNPRHKITKRGQNVTFRCDPISEHNRLYWYRQTLGQGPEFLTYFQNEAQLEKSRLLSDRFSAERPKGSFSTLEIQRTEQGDSAMYLCASSLRETTNEKLFFGSGTQLSVL.

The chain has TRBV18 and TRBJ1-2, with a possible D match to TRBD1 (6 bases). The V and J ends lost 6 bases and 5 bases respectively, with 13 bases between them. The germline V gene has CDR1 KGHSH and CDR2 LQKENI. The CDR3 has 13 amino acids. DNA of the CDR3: TGTGCCAGCTCTCTCTCAGGGGATTATGGCTACACCTTC. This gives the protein CASSLSGDYGYTF.

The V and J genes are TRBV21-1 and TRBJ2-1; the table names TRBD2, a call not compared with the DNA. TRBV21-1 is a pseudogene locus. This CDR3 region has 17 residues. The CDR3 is CASSKGTNSGPINEQFF. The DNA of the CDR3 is TGTGCCAGCAGCAAAGGGACAAATAGCGGGCCAATCAATGAGCAGTTCTTC.

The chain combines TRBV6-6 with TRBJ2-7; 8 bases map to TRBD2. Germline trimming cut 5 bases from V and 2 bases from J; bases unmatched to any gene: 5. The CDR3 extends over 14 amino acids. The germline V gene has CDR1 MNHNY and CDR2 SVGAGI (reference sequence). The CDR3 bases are TGTGCCAGCAGTCCAACTAGCGGTACCTACGAGCAGTACTTC. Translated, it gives CASSPTSGTYEQYF.

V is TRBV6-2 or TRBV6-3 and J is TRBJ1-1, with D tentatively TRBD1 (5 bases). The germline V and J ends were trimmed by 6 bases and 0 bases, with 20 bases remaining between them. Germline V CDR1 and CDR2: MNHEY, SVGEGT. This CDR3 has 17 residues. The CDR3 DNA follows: TGTGCCAGCAGCCCTCAGGAGCAGGGAGGATTGAACACTGAAGCTTTCTTT. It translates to CASSPQEQGGLNTEAFF.

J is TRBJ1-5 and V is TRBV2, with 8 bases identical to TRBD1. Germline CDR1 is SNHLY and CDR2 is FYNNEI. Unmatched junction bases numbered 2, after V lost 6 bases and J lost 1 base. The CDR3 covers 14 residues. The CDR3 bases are TGTGCCAGCAGGGACAGGGTGAGCAATCAGCCCCAGCATTTT. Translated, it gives CASRDRVSNQPQHF.

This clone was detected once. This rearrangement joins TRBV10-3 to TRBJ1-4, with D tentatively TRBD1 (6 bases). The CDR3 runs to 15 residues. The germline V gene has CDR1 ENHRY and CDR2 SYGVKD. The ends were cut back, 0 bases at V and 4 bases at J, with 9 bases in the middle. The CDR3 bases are TGTGCCATCAGTGAGTCGACGGGACATAATGAAAAACTGTTTTTT. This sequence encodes CAISESTGHNEKLFF.